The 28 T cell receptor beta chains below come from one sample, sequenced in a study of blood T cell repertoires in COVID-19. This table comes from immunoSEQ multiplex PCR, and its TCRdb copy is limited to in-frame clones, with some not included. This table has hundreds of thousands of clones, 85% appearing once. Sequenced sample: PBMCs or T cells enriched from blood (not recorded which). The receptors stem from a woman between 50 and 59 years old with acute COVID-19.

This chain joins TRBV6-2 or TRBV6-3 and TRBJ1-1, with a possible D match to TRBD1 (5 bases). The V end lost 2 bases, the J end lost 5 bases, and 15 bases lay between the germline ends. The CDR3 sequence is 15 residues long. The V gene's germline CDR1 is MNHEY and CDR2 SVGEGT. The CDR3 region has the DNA TGTGCCAGCAGTTACACACAGGTCCGAAGGACTGAAGCTTTCTTT. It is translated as CASSYTQVRRTEAFF.

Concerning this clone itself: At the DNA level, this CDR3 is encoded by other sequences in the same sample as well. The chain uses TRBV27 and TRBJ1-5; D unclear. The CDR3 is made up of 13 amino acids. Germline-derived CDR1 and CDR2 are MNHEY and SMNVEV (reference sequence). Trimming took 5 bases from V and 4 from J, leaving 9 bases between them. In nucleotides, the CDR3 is TGTGCCAGCAGTCTCAACCTAAATCAGCCCCAGCATTTT. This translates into CASSLNLNQPQHF.

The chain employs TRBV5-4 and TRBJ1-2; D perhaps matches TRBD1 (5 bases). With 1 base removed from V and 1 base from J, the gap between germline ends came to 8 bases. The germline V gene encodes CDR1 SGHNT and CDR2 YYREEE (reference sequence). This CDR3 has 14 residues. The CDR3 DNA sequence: TGTGCCAGCAGCTTGCAGGGATTTAACTATGGCTACACCTTC. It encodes CASSLQGFNYGYTF.

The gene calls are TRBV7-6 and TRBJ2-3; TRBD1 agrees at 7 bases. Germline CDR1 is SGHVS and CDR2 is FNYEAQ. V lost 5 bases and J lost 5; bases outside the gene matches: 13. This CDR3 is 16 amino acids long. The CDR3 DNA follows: TGTGCCAGCAGCCTAGACGGCAGGGGGTTGGAAGATACGCAGTATTTT. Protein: CASSLDGRGLEDTQYF. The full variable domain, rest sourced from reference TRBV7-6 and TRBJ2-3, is GAGVSQSPRYKVTKRGQDVALRCDPISGHVSLYWYRQALGQGPEFLTYFNYEAQQDKSGLPNDRFSAERPEGSISTLTIQRTEQRDSAMYRCASSLDGRGLEDTQYFGPGTRLTVL.

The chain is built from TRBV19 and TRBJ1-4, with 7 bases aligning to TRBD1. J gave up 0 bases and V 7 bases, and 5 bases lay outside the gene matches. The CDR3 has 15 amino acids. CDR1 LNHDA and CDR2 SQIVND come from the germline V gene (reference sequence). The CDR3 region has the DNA TGTGCCAGTAATACAGGGGATGCAACTAATGAAAAACTGTTTTTT. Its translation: CASNTGDATNEKLFF.

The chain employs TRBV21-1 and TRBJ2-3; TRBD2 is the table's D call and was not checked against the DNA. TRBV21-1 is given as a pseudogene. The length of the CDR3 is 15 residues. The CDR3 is CASSNAPDEADTQYF. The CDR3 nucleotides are TGTGCCAGCAGCAACGCTCCGGATGAGGCAGATACGCAGTATTTT.

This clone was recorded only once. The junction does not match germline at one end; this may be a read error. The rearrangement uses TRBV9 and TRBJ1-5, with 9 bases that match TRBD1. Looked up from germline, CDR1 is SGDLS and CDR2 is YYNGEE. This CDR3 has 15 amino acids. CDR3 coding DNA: TGTGCCAGCAGTACCCAACAGGGGGCCAATCAACCCCAGCATTTT. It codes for CASSTQQGANQPQHF.

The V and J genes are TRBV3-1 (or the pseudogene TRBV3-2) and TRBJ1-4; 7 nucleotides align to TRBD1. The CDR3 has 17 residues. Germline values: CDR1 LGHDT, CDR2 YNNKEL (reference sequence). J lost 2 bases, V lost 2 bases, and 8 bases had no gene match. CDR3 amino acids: CASSQMIQGSTNEKLFF. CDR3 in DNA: TGTGCCAGCAGCCAAATGATACAGGGGTCGACTAATGAAAAACTGTTTTTT.

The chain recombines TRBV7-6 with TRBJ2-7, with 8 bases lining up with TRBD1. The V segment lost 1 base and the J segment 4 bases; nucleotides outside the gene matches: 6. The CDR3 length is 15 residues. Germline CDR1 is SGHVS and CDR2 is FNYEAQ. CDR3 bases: TGTGCCAGCAGCTTAGGGACAGGGAATACTTACGAGCAGTACTTC. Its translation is CASSLGTGNTYEQYF.

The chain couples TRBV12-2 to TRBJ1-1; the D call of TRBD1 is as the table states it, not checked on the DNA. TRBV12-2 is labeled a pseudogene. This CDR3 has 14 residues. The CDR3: CASRLQGKRTEAFF. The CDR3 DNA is TGTGCAAGTCGCTTACAGGGGAAAAGGACTGAAGCTTTCTTT.

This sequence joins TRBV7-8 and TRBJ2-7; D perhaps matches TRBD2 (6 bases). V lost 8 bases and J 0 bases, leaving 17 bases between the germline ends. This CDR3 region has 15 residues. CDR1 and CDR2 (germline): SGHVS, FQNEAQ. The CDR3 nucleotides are TGTGCCAGCCACCCTACTGCGGGGACCTCCTACGAGCAGTACTTC. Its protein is CASHPTAGTSYEQYF.

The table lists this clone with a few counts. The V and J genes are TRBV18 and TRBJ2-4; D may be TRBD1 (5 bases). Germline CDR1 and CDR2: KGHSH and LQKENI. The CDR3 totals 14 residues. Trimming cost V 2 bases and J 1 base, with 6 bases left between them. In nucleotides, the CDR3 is TGTGCCAGCTCACCATCAGGGGCCAAAAACATTCAGTACTTC. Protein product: CASSPSGAKNIQYF. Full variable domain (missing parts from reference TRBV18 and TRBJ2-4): NAGVMQNPRHLVRRRGQEARLRCSPMKGHSHVYWYRQLPEEGLKFMVYLQKENIIDESGMPKERFSAEFPKEGPSILRIQQVVRGDSAAYFCASSPSGAKNIQYFGAGTRLSVL.

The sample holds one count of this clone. The CDR3 DNA follows: TGTGCCAGTAGTATAAGAACAGGGGCCGAGACCCAGTACTTC. Encoded protein: CASSIRTGAETQYF. This chain links TRBV19 with TRBJ2-5, with TRBD1 identical over 7 bases. Per germline, CDR1 LNHDA and CDR2 SQIVND (reference sequence). V lost 2 bases, J lost 5 bases, and 5 bases stayed unmatched. The CDR3 loop spans 14 amino acids. Variable domain in full (rest from reference TRBV19 and TRBJ2-5): DGGITQSPKYLFRKEGQNVTLSCEQNLNHDAMYWYRQDPGQGLRLIYYSQIVNDFQKGDIAEGYSVSREKKESFPLTVTSAQKNPTAFYLCASSIRTGAETQYFGPGTRLLVL.

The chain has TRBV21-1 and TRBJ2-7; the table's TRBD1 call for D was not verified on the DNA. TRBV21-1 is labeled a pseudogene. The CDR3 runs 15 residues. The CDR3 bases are TGTGCCAGCAGCAAAGCGGCGACAGGAAGGTACGAGCAGTACTTC. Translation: CASSKAATGRYEQYF.

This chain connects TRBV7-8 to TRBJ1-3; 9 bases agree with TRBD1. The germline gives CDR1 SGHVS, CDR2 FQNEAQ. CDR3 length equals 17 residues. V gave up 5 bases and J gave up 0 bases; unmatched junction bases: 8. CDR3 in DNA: TGTGCCAGCAGCGTCCTGGGACAGGGCATCTCTGGAAACACCATATATTTT. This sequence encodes CASSVLGQGISGNTIYF.

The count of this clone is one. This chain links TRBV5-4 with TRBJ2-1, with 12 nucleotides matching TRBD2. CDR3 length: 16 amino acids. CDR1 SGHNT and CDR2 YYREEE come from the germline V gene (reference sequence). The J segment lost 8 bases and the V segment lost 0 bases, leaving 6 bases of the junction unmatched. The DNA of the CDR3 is TGTGCCAGCAGCTTGGCCGGGACTAGCGGGCTAGATGAGCAGTTCTTC. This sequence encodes CASSLAGTSGLDEQFF.

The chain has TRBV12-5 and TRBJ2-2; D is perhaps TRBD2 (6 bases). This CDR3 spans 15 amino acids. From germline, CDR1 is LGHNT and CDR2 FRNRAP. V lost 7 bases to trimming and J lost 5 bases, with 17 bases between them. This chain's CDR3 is CASANPPAGTGELFF. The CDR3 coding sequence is TGTGCTAGTGCTAACCCCCCGGCGGGGACCGGGGAGCTGTTTTTT.

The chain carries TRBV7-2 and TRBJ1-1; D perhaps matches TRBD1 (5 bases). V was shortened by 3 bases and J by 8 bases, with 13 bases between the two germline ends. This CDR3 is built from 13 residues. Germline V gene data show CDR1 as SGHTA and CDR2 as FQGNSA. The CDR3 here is CASSFRQISEAFF. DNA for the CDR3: TGTGCCAGCAGCTTTAGACAGATATCAGAAGCTTTCTTT. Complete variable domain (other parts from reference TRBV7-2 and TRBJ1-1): GAGVSQSPSNKVTEKGKDVELRCDPISGHTALYWYRQSLGQGLEFLIYFQGNSAPDKSGLPSDRFSAERTGGSVSTLTIQRTQQEDSAVYLCASSFRQISEAFFGQGTRLTVV.

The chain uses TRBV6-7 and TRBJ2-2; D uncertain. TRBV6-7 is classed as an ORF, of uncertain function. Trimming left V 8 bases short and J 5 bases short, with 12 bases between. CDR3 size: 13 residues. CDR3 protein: CASAGGDTGELFF. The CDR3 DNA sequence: TGTGCCAGCGCCGGTGGTGATACCGGGGAGCTGTTTTTT.

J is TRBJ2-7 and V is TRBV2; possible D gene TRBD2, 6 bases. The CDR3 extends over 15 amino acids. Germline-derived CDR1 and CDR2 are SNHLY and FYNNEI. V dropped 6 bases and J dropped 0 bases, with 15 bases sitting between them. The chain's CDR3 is CASRNQSTSSYEQYF. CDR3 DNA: TGTGCCAGCAGAAATCAATCGACTAGCTCCTACGAGCAGTACTTC.

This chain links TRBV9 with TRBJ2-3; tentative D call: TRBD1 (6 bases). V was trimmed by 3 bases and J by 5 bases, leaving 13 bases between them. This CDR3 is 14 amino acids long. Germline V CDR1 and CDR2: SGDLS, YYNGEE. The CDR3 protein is CASSAEIQGDTQYF. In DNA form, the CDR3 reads TGTGCCAGCAGCGCCGAGATACAGGGAGATACGCAGTATTTT.

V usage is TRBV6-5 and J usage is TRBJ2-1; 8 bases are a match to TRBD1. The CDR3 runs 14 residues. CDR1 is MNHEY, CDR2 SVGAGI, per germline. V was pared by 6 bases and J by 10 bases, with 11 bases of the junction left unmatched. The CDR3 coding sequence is TGTGCCAGCAGAATGGACAGGGTTTACCGGGAGCAGTTCTTC. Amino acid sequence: CASRMDRVYREQFF.

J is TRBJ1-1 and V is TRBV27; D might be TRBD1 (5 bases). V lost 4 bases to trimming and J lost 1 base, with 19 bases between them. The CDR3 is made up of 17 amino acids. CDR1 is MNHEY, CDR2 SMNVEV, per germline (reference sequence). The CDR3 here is CASSWGGVKRKNTEAFF. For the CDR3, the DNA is TGTGCCAGCAGTTGGGGGGGAGTTAAGCGTAAGAACACTGAAGCTTTCTTT.

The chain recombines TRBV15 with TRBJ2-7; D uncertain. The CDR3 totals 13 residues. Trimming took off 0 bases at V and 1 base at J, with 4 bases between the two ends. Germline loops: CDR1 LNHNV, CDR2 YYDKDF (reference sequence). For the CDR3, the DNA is TGTGCCACCAGCAGAGATCCGTCCTACGAGCAGTACTTC. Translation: CATSRDPSYEQYF.

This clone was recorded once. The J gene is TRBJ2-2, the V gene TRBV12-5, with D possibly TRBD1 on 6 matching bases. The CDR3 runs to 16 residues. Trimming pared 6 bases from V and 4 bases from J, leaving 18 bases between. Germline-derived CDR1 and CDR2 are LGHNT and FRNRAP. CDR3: CASGRPPDSPTGELFF. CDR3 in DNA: TGTGCTAGTGGCCGCCCTCCGGACAGTCCCACCGGGGAGCTGTTTTTT.

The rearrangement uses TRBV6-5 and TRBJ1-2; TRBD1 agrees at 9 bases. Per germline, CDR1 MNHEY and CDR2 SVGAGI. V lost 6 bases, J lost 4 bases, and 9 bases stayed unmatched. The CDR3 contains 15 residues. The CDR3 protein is CASSKDRGAFYGYTF. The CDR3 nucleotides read TGTGCCAGCAGCAAAGACAGGGGGGCCTTCTATGGCTACACCTTC.

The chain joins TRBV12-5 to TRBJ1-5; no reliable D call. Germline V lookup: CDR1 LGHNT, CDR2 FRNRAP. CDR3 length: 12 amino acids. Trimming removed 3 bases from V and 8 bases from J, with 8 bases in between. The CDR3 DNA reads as TGTGCTAGTGGTTTTGCCGGTGAGCCCCAGCATTTT. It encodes CASGFAGEPQHF. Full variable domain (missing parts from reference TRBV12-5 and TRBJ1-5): DARVTQTPRHKVTEMGQEVTMRCQPILGHNTVFWYRQTMMQGLELLAYFRNRAPLDDSGMPKDRFSAEMPDATLATLKIQPSEPRDSAVYFCASGFAGEPQHFGDGTRLSIL.

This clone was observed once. The CDR3 coding sequence is TGTGCCAGCACCCAGAGGGGAGGGGAAGCTTTCTTT. This encodes CASTQRGGEAFF. V usage is TRBV6-5 and J usage is TRBJ1-1; a possible D gene is TRBD1 (5 bases). Germline V gene sequence: CDR1 MNHEY, CDR2 SVGAGI. The CDR3 sequence is 12 residues long. V shed 7 bases and J shed 8 bases, with 14 bases lying between them.